The T cell receptor (beta chain) under discussion was sequenced for a study of T cell changes during pregnancy in multiple sclerosis. Trimming shortened V by 0 bases and J by 2 bases, and 14 bases separated the two germline ends. Germline V lookup: CDR1 SGHVS, CDR2 FQNEAQ. CDR3 size: 16 residues. Some clones are missing from TCRdb's copy, which holds only in-frame ones; the method was immunoSEQ multiplex PCR. The repertoire consists of about 58,000 clones, with about 90% occurring once and the leading ten covering under 0.6%. The clonotype was recovered from a female donor in good health, enrolled as a control in a pregnancy study. The chain is built from TRBV7-8 and TRBJ2-7, with a tentative D call TRBD1 (5 bases). The sequences come from CD4+ T cells from peripheral blood mononuclear cells, collected after pregnancy. The CDR3 DNA is TGTGCCAGCAGCTTAGCCATACACCGACAGCCCTACGAGCAGTACTTC. Its translation is CASSLAIHRQPYEQYF.